This T cell receptor beta chain was found in a study of CD8+CD57+ T cells in acquired aplastic anemia. Study details: Isolated CD4+ and CD8+ cells, once sorted, yielded DNA averaging around 2.9 ug. Points from the study as a whole: The same twenty-nine CD8+ CDR3 sequences occurred in patients and in controls.

This CDR3 is built from 12 residues. Trimming took off 6 bases at V and 8 bases at J, with 11 bases between the two ends. Germline V lookup: CDR1 SNHLY, CDR2 FYNNEI. Using genomic DNA as the template, TCR beta VDJ and CDR3 profiling was carried out. TCRdb reprocessed the reads with MiXCR, giving one entry per CDR3 protein. The sample has about half a million distinct CDR3 sequences, roughly a third seen once. For this clonotype: Its cognate antigen is unknown.

CD8+CD57+ cell expansion, shown by flow cytometry, had occurred in the patients selected for sequencing. The diagnosis in all patients was severe acquired aplastic anemia. The clonotype comes from a human donor with aplastic anemia. The sample taken for sequencing was sorted CD4+, CD8+, or CD8+CD57+ T cells (not recorded which) from PBMCs. V and J are TRBV2 and TRBJ2-1; D uncertain. CDR3 sequence (DNA): TGTGCCAGCAGCTTAGCTTTATATGAGCAGTTCTTC. Amino acid sequence: CASSLALYEQFF. Using reference TRBV2 and TRBJ2-1 for the parts outside the CDR3, the full variable domain is EPEVTQTPSHQVTQMGQEVILRCVPISNHLYFYWYRQILGQKVEFLVSFYNNEISEKSEIFDDQFSVERPDGSNFTLKIRSTKLEDSAMYFCASSLALYEQFFGPGTRLTVL.